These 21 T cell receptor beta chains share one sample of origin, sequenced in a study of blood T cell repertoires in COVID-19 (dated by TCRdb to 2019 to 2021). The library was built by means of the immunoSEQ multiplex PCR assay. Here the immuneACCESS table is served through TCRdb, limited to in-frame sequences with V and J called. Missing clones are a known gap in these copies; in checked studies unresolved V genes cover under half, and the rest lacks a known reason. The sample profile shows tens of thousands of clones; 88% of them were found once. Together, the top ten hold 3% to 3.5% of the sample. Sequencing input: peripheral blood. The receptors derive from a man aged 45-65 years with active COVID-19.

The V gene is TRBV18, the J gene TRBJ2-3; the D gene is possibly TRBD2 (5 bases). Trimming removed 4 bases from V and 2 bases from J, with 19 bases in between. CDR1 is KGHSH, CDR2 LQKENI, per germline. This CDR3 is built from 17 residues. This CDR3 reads CASSLFPSSIPTDTQYF. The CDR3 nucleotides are TGTGCCAGCTCACTGTTTCCTAGCTCCATTCCCACAGATACGCAGTATTTT. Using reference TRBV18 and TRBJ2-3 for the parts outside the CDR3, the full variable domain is NAGVMQNPRHLVRRRGQEARLRCSPMKGHSHVYWYRQLPEEGLKFMVYLQKENIIDESGMPKERFSAEFPKEGPSILRIQQVVRGDSAAYFCASSLFPSSIPTDTQYFGPGTRLTVL.

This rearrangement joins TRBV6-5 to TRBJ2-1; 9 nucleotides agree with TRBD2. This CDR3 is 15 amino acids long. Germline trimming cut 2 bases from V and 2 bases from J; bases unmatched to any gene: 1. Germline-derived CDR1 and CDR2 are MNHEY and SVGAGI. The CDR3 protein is CASSYEREAYNEQFF. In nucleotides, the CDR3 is TGTGCCAGCAGTTACGAGCGGGAGGCCTACAATGAGCAGTTCTTC.

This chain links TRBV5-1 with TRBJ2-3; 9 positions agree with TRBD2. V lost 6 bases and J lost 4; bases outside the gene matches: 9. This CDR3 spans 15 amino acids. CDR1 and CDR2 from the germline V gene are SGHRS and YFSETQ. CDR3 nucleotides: TGCGCCAGCACTCGTGCGGGAGGGAAGGCAGATACGCAGTATTTT. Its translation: CASTRAGGKADTQYF.

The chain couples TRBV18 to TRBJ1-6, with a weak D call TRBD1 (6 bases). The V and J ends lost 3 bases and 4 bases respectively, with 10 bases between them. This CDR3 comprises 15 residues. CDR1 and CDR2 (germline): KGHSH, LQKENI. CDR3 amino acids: CASSPTGQYNSPLHF. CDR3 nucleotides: TGTGCCAGCTCACCTACGGGACAATATAATTCACCCCTCCACTTT. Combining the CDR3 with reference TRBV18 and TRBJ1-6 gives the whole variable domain NAGVMQNPRHLVRRRGQEARLRCSPMKGHSHVYWYRQLPEEGLKFMVYLQKENIIDESGMPKERFSAEFPKEGPSILRIQQVVRGDSAAYFCASSPTGQYNSPLHFGNGTRLTVT.

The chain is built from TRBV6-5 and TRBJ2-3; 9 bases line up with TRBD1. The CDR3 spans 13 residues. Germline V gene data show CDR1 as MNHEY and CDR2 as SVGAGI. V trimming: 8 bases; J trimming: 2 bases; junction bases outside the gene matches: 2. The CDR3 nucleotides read TGTGCCAGCTGGGACAGGGCCACAGATACGCAGTATTTT. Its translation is CASWDRATDTQYF.

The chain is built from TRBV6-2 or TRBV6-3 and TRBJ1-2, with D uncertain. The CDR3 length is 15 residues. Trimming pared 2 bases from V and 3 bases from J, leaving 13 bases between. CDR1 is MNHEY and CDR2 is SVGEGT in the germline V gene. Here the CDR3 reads CASSYRYQVDYGYTF. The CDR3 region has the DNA TGTGCCAGCAGTTACCGTTATCAGGTAGACTATGGCTACACCTTC.

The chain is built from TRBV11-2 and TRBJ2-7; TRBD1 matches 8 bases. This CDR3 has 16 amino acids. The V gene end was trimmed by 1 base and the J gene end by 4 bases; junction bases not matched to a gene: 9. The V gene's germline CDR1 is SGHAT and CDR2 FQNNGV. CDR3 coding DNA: TGTGCCAGCAGCTTAGGGGCAGGGGGCTCCCCTTACGAGCAGTACTTC. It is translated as CASSLGAGGSPYEQYF.

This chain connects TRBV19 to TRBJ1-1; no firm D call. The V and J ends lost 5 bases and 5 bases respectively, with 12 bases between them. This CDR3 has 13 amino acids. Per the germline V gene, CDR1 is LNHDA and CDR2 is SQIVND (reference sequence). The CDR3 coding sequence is TGTGCCAGTAGTCGGGGTCTGTGGACTGAAGCTTTCTTT. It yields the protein CASSRGLWTEAFF.

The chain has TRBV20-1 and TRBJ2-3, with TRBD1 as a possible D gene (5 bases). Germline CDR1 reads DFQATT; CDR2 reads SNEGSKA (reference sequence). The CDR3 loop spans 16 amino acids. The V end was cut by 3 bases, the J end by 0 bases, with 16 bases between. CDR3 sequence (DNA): TGCAGTGCTAGTGGTGCAGGGTCCTCTAGCACAGATACGCAGTATTTT. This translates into CSASGAGSSSTDTQYF.

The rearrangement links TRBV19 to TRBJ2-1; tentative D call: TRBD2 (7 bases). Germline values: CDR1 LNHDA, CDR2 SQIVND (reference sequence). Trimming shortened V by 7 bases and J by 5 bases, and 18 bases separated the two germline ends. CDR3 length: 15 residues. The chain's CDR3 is CASKGGAQGDNEQFF. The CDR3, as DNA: TGTGCCAGTAAGGGGGGGGCGCAAGGTGACAATGAGCAGTTCTTC.

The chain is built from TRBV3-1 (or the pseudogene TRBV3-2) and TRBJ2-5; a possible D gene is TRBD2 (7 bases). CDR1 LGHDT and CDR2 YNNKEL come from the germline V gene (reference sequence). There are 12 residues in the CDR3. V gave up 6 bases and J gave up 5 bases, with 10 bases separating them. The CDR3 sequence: CASRGGAETQYF. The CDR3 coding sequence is TGTGCCAGCAGGGGGGGGGCGGAGACCCAGTACTTC.

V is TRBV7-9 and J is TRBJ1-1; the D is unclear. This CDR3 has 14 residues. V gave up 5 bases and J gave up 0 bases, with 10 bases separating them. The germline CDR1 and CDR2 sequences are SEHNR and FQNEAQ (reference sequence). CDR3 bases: TGTGCCAGCAGCCCCGGGCGGGTGAACACTGAAGCTTTCTTT. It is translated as CASSPGRVNTEAFF.

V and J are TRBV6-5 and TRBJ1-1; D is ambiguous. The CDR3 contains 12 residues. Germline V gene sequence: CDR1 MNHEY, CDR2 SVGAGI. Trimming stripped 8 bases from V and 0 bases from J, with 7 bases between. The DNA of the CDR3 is TGTGCCAGCGGAGAATTGAACACTGAAGCTTTCTTT. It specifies CASGELNTEAFF.

The CDR3 is CASSQVQGTMFF. In DNA form, the CDR3 reads TGTGCCAGCAGCCAAGTACAGGGCACGATGTTTTTT. The chain has TRBV3-1 (or the pseudogene TRBV3-2) and TRBJ1-4; the D gene is possibly TRBD1 (6 bases). CDR1 is LGHDT, CDR2 YNNKEL, per germline (reference sequence). This CDR3 comprises 12 residues. The ends were cut back, 1 base at V and 15 bases at J, with 12 bases in the middle.

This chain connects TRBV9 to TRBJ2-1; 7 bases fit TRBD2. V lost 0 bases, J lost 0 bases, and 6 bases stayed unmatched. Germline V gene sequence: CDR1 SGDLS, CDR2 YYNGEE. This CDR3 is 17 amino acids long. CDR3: CASSVGLAASSYNEQFF. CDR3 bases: TGTGCCAGCAGCGTAGGCCTAGCGGCCAGCTCCTACAATGAGCAGTTCTTC.

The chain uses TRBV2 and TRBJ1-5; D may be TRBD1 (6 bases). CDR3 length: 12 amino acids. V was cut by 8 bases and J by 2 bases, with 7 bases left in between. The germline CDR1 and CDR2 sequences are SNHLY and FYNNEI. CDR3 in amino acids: CASRQGNQPQHF. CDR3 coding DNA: TGTGCCAGCCGACAGGGCAATCAGCCCCAGCATTTT. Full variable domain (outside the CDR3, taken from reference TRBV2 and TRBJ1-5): EPEVTQTPSHQVTQMGQEVILRCVPISNHLYFYWYRQILGQKVEFLVSFYNNEISEKSEIFDDQFSVERPDGSNFTLKIRSTKLEDSAMYFCASRQGNQPQHFGDGTRLSIL.

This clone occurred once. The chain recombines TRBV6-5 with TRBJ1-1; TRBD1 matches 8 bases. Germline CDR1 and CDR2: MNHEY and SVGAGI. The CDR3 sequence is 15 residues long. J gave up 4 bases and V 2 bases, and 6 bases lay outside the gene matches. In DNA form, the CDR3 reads TGTGCCAGCAGTTACCCTTCCCAGGGGGCCACTGAAGCTTTCTTT. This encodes CASSYPSQGATEAFF.

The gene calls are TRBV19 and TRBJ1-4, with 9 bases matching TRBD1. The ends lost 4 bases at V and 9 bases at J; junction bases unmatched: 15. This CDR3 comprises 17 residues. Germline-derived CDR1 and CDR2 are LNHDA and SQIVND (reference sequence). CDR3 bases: TGTGCCAGTAGTACCACCAATCGGGGGACAGGGTCGAAAAAACTGTTTTTT. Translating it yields CASSTTNRGTGSKKLFF.

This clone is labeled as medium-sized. The CDR3 here is CASSPYLTSAGSRNNEQFF. For the CDR3, the DNA is TGTGCCAGCAGCCCTTACCTGACTAGCGCGGGTTCCCGAAACAATGAGCAGTTCTTC. This chain joins TRBV9 and TRBJ2-1, with 8 bases fitting TRBD2. The V gene's germline CDR1 is SGDLS and CDR2 YYNGEE. The CDR3 length is 19 residues. V lost 4 bases to trimming and J lost 5 bases; unmatched junction nucleotides: 20.

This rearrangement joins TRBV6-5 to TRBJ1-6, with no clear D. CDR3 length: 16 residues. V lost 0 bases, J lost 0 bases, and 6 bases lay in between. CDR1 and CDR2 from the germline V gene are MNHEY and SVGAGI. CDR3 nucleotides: TGTGCCAGCAGTTACTCAGCGATCTCCTATAATTCACCCCTCCACTTT. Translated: CASSYSAISYNSPLHF.

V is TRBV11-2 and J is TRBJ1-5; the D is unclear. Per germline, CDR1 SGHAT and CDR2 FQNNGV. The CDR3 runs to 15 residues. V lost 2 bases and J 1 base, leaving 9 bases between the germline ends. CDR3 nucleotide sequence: TGTGCCAGCAGCTTATCGGGGAGCAGCAATCAGCCCCAGCATTTT. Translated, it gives CASSLSGSSNQPQHF.